A single sample is the source of the 7 T cell receptor beta chains below, sequenced in a study of STAT5B mutations in CD4+ large granular lymphocyte leukemia. The table came from immunoSEQ multiplex PCR; TCRdb's copy has only in-frame clones and leaves some out. Here the sample spans approximately 32,000 clones, less than 70% being singletons. The sequencing sample was made of CD4+ T cells from blood buffy coats. These receptor sequences come from a human donor in good health.

The rearrangement uses TRBV5-1 and TRBJ1-3, with a weak D call TRBD1 (5 bases). The CDR3 runs to 15 residues. Germline CDR1 is SGHRS and CDR2 is YFSETQ. The V end lost 4 bases, the J end lost 4 bases, and 15 bases lay between the germline ends. CDR3 bases: TGCGCCAGCAGCCCGCAGGGAGGACACGGAAACACCATATATTTT. Protein product: CASSPQGGHGNTIYF.

This clone was detected once. The genes are TRBV15 and TRBJ1-2; D is uncertain. CDR1 is LNHNV, CDR2 YYDKDF, per germline (reference sequence). V was cut by 3 bases and J by 3 bases, with 11 bases left in between. There are 14 residues in the CDR3. The CDR3 DNA follows: TGTGCCACCAGCAGTCCTGTCAGCGACTATGGCTACACCTTC. Amino acids: CATSSPVSDYGYTF.

This chain joins TRBV6-1 and TRBJ2-3, with 8 bases fitting TRBD2. From germline, CDR1 is MNHNS and CDR2 SASEGT. The CDR3 spans 15 residues. The V and J ends lost 6 bases and 3 bases, in that order; junction bases with no gene match: 8. The CDR3 DNA is TGTGCCAGCAGCGCCAGAGCGGGGGCTACAGATACGCAGTATTTT. Encoded protein: CASSARAGATDTQYF.

J is TRBJ2-5 and V is TRBV30; tentative D call: TRBD2 (6 bases). Germline assignment: CDR1 GTSNPN and CDR2 SVGIG (reference sequence). Trimming removed 5 bases at V and 2 bases at J, with 6 bases between. The CDR3 length is 11 residues. CDR3 sequence: CAWGGQETQYF. CDR3 coding DNA: TGTGCCTGGGGGGGGCAAGAGACCCAGTACTTC. Full variable domain (outside the CDR3, taken from reference TRBV30 and TRBJ2-5): SQTIHQWPATLVQPVGSPLSLECTVEGTSNPNLYWYRQAAGRGLQLLFYSVGIGQISSEVPQNLSASRPQDRQFILSSKKLLLSDSGFYLCAWGGQETQYFGPGTRLLVL.

The rearrangement joins TRBV4-3 to TRBJ1-4; the match to TRBD1 covers 7 bases. CDR1 and CDR2 (germline): LGHNA, YSLEER. V trimming: 1 base; J trimming: 5 bases; junction bases outside the gene matches: 7. The CDR3 runs 16 residues. The CDR3 DNA reads TGCGCCAGCAGCCAAGGGGGGGACAGATGGAATGAAAAACTGTTTTTT. It translates to CASSQGGDRWNEKLFF.

This chain connects TRBV7-2 to TRBJ2-4, with 8 bases lining up with TRBD2. Germline V gene lookup returns CDR1 SGHTA and CDR2 FQGNSA. The CDR3 runs 15 residues. V shed 5 bases and J 0 bases; nucleotides not matched to a gene: 3. CDR3 region: CASSPRGVAKNIQYF. CDR3 in DNA: TGTGCCAGCAGCCCGCGGGGGGTAGCCAAAAACATTCAGTACTTC.

The CDR3 loop reads CASSVSKGGINYGYTF. As DNA, the CDR3 is TGTGCCAGTAGCGTCTCTAAGGGGGGGATTAACTATGGCTACACCTTC. The genes are TRBV19 and TRBJ1-2; D may be TRBD1 (6 bases). The CDR3 has 16 amino acids. Germline CDR1 LNHDA, CDR2 SQIVND (reference sequence). The ends were cut back, 6 bases at V and 1 base at J, with 18 bases in the middle. The full variable domain, rest sourced from reference TRBV19 and TRBJ1-2, is DGGITQSPKYLFRKEGQNVTLSCEQNLNHDAMYWYRQDPGQGLRLIYYSQIVNDFQKGDIAEGYSVSREKKESFPLTVTSAQKNPTAFYLCASSVSKGGINYGYTFGSGTRLTVV.